This T cell receptor (beta chain) originates from a study of Graves' ophthalmopathy and Graves' hyperthyroidism. General study results and limits: Among thyroid clonotypes expanded above 0.001 frequency, most also appeared in blood. The model flagged ophthalmopathy progression at about 71% sensitivity and 72% to 80% specificity.

This clonotype was picked up a small number of times. Its antigen is unknown. Aged 18 to 65, hyperthyroidism patients had been newly diagnosed, with under 2 months' duration. Patients were excluded if they had other autoimmune diseases or uncontrolled infections, and likewise if pregnancy or lactation applied. Transcripts of RNA were the source for amplifying TCR beta CDR3 regions. An opening RT-PCR round employed HTBI primers and preceded a second-round multiplex PCR. MiXCR, applied by TCRdb to the multiplex PCR reads, yields one record per CDR3 protein. The data hold roughly 1.1 million distinct CDR3 sequences, with less than 45% observed a single time. CDR3 length: 14 amino acids. CDR1 DFQATT and CDR2 SNEGSKA come from the germline V gene (reference sequence). Trimming left V 3 bases short and J 3 bases short, with 12 bases between.

Sequencing used peripheral blood or thyroid tissue (not recorded which). The chain is built from TRBV20-1 and TRBJ1-5; D gene uncertain. This receptor was identified in an adult man with Graves' hyperthyroidism. The CDR3 region is CSASAPTFNQPQHF. The CDR3 DNA follows: TGCAGTGCTAGCGCCCCGACCTTCAATCAGCCCCAGCATTTT.